This passage covers 22 T cell receptor beta chains from one sample sequenced in a study of persistence of HIV-infected CD4 T cells. The immunoSEQ assay was version 4, run in survey mode. Sequencing used immunoSEQ multiplex PCR; TCRdb keeps in-frame clones, though not all of them. This table has more than 10,000 clones, more than 70% appearing once. What these receptors recognize is not known. The stimulus was lysate of CMV-infected fibroblasts, approximately 9.7 ug/mL. Sorting of responding CD4+ T cells relied on upregulated CD40 ligand together with CD69. The sample consisted of CD4+ T cells sorted from PBMCs after roughly 18-hour stimulation, taken from a patient who received antiretroviral therapy. The receptors here all came from an adult man with HIV who was CMV-seropositive.

This sequence joins TRBV13 and TRBJ1-4; D uncertain. This CDR3 is 14 amino acids long. Trimming pared 4 bases from V and 0 bases from J, leaving 6 bases between. Looked up from germline, CDR1 is PRHDT and CDR2 is FYEKMQ (reference sequence). CDR3 bases: TGTGCCAGCAGCTCAGACGCAACTAATGAAAAACTGTTTTTT. Amino acids: CASSSDATNEKLFF.

This clone was observed a few times. The chain carries TRBV27 and TRBJ2-7, with D unclear. Germline CDR1 reads MNHEY; CDR2 reads SMNVEV (reference sequence). The length of the CDR3 is 14 residues. V lost 2 bases to trimming and J lost 0 bases, with 8 bases between them. The CDR3 DNA reads as TGTGCCAGCAGTTTACAACGGAGCTCCTACGAGCAGTACTTC. The encoded protein is CASSLQRSSYEQYF.

The chain is built from TRBV25-1 and TRBJ2-2; the D gene is possibly TRBD2 (5 bases). This CDR3 contains 14 residues. V gave up 1 base and J gave up 8 bases, with 11 bases separating them. Germline values: CDR1 MGHDK, CDR2 SYGVNS. DNA of the CDR3: TGTGCCAGCAGTGAATCGGGGAGAACAGGGGAGCTGTTTTTT. This gives the protein CASSESGRTGELFF.

This sequence joins TRBV5-8 and TRBJ1-5; the D gene is possibly TRBD1 (5 bases). The germline gives CDR1 SGHTS, CDR2 YDEGEE. CDR3 length: 15 residues. V lost 0 bases and J 0 bases, leaving 7 bases between the germline ends. The CDR3 is CASSLEGYSNQPQHF. CDR3 in DNA: TGTGCCAGCAGCTTGGAGGGGTATAGCAATCAGCCCCAGCATTTT.

The V gene is TRBV5-1, the J gene TRBJ1-2; 10 bases are shared with TRBD1. This CDR3 has 14 residues. The V and J ends lost 1 base and 6 bases, in that order; junction bases with no gene match: 3. Germline assignment: CDR1 SGHRS and CDR2 YFSETQ. DNA of the CDR3: TGCGCCAGCAGCTTGTGGACAGGGGGAAATGGCTACACCTTC. It is translated as CASSLWTGGNGYTF.

The gene calls are TRBV5-4 and TRBJ2-7; weak D call: TRBD2 (5 bases). The germline gives CDR1 SGHNT, CDR2 YYREEE (reference sequence). The CDR3 has 13 residues. Trimming removed 7 bases at V and 2 bases at J, with 13 bases between. This CDR3 is CASGRGTTYEQYF. As DNA, the CDR3 is TGTGCCAGCGGCCGGGGAACCACCTACGAGCAGTACTTC.

The rearrangement joins TRBV5-1 to TRBJ2-3; TRBD1 agrees at 12 bases. Unmatched junction bases numbered 4, after V lost 4 bases and J lost 4 bases. This CDR3 contains 15 residues. The germline V gene encodes CDR1 SGHRS and CDR2 YFSETQ. The CDR3 region is CASSTGQGAPDTQYF. CDR3 bases: TGCGCCAGCAGCACGGGACAGGGGGCACCAGATACGCAGTATTTT.

This clone was detected only once. The V gene is TRBV19, the J gene TRBJ1-6; TRBD1 matches 10 bases. Germline CDR1 and CDR2: LNHDA and SQIVND (reference sequence). The CDR3 loop spans 17 amino acids. The trim removed 3 bases at V and 1 base at J, leaving 3 bases unmatched. The CDR3 spells CASSIRDRGSYNSPLHF. The CDR3 region has the DNA TGTGCCAGTAGTATCCGGGACAGGGGTTCCTATAATTCACCCCTCCACTTT.

This clone showed up just a few times. V gene TRBV3-1 (or the pseudogene TRBV3-2) combines with J gene TRBJ1-1, with TRBD1 matching over 8 bases. V was clipped by 0 bases and J by 2 bases; unmatched bases: 2. CDR1 and CDR2 (germline): LGHDT, YNNKEL (reference sequence). CDR3 size: 15 residues. Here the CDR3 DNA reads TGTGCCAGCAGCCAAGACAGGGGGCTTAACACTGAAGCTTTCTTT. It encodes CASSQDRGLNTEAFF.

The chain links TRBV12-3 or TRBV12-4 to TRBJ1-4; D is possibly TRBD1 (5 bases). The CDR3 loop spans 12 amino acids. The ends were cut back, 8 bases at V and 2 bases at J, with 6 bases in the middle. The CDR3 here is CASGGTNEKLFF. The DNA for the CDR3 is TGTGCCAGCGGGGGGACTAATGAAAAACTGTTTTTT.

This chain joins TRBV18 and TRBJ2-7; no firm D call. Germline CDR1 reads KGHSH; CDR2 reads LQKENI. Trimming took 5 bases from V and 6 from J, leaving 11 bases between them. There are 12 residues in the CDR3. CDR3 in amino acids: CASSSPSSEQYF. CDR3 nucleotides: TGTGCCAGCTCATCCCCCTCGAGCGAGCAGTACTTC.

The CDR3 here is CASSYSGKGSPLHF. The CDR3 bases are TGTGCCAGCAGCTATTCAGGGAAGGGCTCACCCCTCCACTTT. The genes are TRBV7-3 and TRBJ1-6, with a weak D call TRBD1 (5 bases). The CDR3 length is 14 residues. V was shortened by 4 bases and J by 10 bases, with 14 bases between the two germline ends. The germline gives CDR1 SGHTA, CDR2 FQGTGA.

The chain uses TRBV5-1 and TRBJ1-6; 12 bases match TRBD1. Germline CDR1 and CDR2: SGHRS and YFSETQ. This CDR3 spans 16 amino acids. After removal of 1 base from V and 10 bases from J, the junction contained 6 bases not matched to a gene. CDR3 amino acids: CASSLLGQGAHSPLHF. The CDR3 nucleotides read TGCGCCAGCAGCTTGCTGGGACAGGGGGCCCACTCACCCCTCCACTTT.

The chain recombines TRBV28 with TRBJ1-2; D unresolved. Trimming removed 6 bases from V and 7 bases from J, with 12 bases in between. This CDR3 is 12 amino acids long. In germline, CDR1 is MDHEN, CDR2 SYDVKM. CDR3 nucleotides: TGTGCCAGCAGCTGGGTCCTTTTTGGCTACACCTTC. This translates into CASSWVLFGYTF.

The chain is built from TRBV14 and TRBJ2-7; D gene unclear. This CDR3 has 15 amino acids. V was shortened by 3 bases and J by 2 bases, with 14 bases between the two germline ends. Per germline, CDR1 SGHDN and CDR2 FVKESK. CDR3 sequence (DNA): TGTGCCAGCAGCCAGGCCGGTTGGGCTACCTACGAGCAGTACTTC. This codes for CASSQAGWATYEQYF. Together with reference TRBV14 and TRBJ2-7, the CDR3 gives the full variable domain: EAGVTQFPSHSVIEKGQTVTLRCDPISGHDNLYWYRRVMGKEIKFLLHFVKESKQDESGMPNNRFLAERTGGTYSTLKVQPAELEDSGVYFCASSQAGWATYEQYFGPGTRLTVT.

The chain joins TRBV11-1 to TRBJ1-2; the D is unclear. V lost 3 bases, J lost 3 bases, and 5 bases lay in between. The CDR3 has 12 residues. From germline, CDR1 is SGHAT and CDR2 FQDESV (reference sequence). The CDR3 sequence is CASSLADYGYTF. The CDR3, as DNA: TGTGCCAGCAGCTTGGCTGACTATGGCTACACCTTC.

The genes are TRBV19 and TRBJ1-5; D call uncertain. Trimming left V 6 bases short and J 3 bases short, with 6 bases between. CDR1 is LNHDA and CDR2 is SQIVND in the germline V gene (reference sequence). The CDR3 is 12 residues long. CDR3 loop: CASSQTNQPQHF. The CDR3 nucleotides are TGTGCCAGTAGCCAAACCAATCAGCCCCAGCATTTT.

CDR3 protein: CASSLVAGGLSYEQYF. The CDR3 nucleotides read TGTGCCAGCAGCTTAGTAGCGGGGGGCCTCTCCTACGAGCAGTACTTC. The gene calls are TRBV7-2 and TRBJ2-7; 10 bases align to TRBD2. Unmatched junction bases numbered 3, after V lost 1 base and J lost 0 bases. The germline V gene encodes CDR1 SGHTA and CDR2 FQGNSA. This CDR3 is built from 16 residues.

This clone was counted only a few times. The J gene is TRBJ1-4, the V gene TRBV19; no clear D gene. The CDR3 contains 15 residues. Trimming pared 7 bases from V and 1 base from J, leaving 13 bases between. Germline-derived CDR1 and CDR2 are LNHDA and SQIVND (reference sequence). DNA for the CDR3: TGTGCCAGTATGTACTCGGGAGGAACTAATGAAAAACTGTTTTTT. Translation gives CASMYSGGTNEKLFF.

The chain combines TRBV7-6 with TRBJ2-6, with D hard to call. The V and J ends lost 5 bases and 0 bases respectively, with 8 bases between them. The CDR3 is made up of 15 amino acids. Germline V gives CDR1 SGHVS, CDR2 FNYEAQ. This chain's CDR3 is CASSPAVSGANVLTF. DNA of the CDR3: TGTGCCAGCAGCCCGGCCGTCTCTGGGGCCAACGTCCTGACTTTC.

The table lists this clone with a count of one. The chain combines TRBV2 with TRBJ2-2; D perhaps matches TRBD1 (5 bases). This CDR3 comprises 12 residues. Trimming left V 5 bases short and J 5 bases short, with 6 bases between. Germline CDR1 reads SNHLY; CDR2 reads FYNNEI. The CDR3 is CASSQGTGELFF. The DNA of the CDR3 is TGTGCCAGCAGTCAGGGTACCGGGGAGCTGTTTTTT.

The rearrangement joins TRBV5-1 to TRBJ2-5; D is uncertain. This CDR3 comprises 11 residues. V shed 5 bases and J shed 2 bases, with 4 bases lying between them. From germline, CDR1 is SGHRS and CDR2 YFSETQ. CDR3 in DNA: TGCGCCAGCAGAGGGCAAGAGACCCAGTACTTC. Translation gives CASRGQETQYF.